The 2 T cell receptor beta chains reported below all come from one sample, sequenced in a study of blood T cell repertoires in COVID-19 (dated by TCRdb to 2018 to 2021). The library was built by means of the immunoSEQ multiplex PCR assay. As stored in TCRdb, this immuneACCESS dataset retains in-frame rearrangements with V and J assigned. A fraction of the clones does not appear; measured against another copy, unresolved V genes explain less than half of the discrepancy, and the remainder lacks a known reason. The sample includes fewer than 200,000 clones, with 85% to 90% observed a single time. Of the sample, 2.5% to 3% falls within the top ten clones. Specimen: peripheral blood. These receptor sequences come from a man in his forties with active or convalescent COVID-19.

V and J are TRBV30 and TRBJ1-2; 7 bases map to TRBD1. Germline assignment: CDR1 GTSNPN and CDR2 SVGIG (reference sequence). The CDR3 consists of 15 residues. V was pared by 1 base and J by 5 bases, with 10 bases of the junction left unmatched. The CDR3 protein is CAWSGKGTATYGYTF. In DNA, the CDR3 is TGTGCCTGGAGTGGCAAAGGGACAGCGACTTATGGCTACACCTTC.

The chain uses TRBV3-1 (or the pseudogene TRBV3-2) and TRBJ2-1; tentatively, D is TRBD2 (6 bases). The V gene lost 4 bases and the J gene lost 8 bases, with 21 bases spanning the gap. The CDR3 is 16 residues long. Germline loops: CDR1 LGHDT, CDR2 YNNKEL (reference sequence). The CDR3 protein is CASSLAASTFGDEQFF. In DNA, the CDR3 is TGTGCCAGCAGCCTAGCGGCTAGTACATTTGGGGATGAGCAGTTCTTC.